This TCR beta chain was captured by sequencing in a study of control samples from healthy donors and cancer patients. Only in-frame clones appear in the TCRdb table, and some are missing; sequencing was by immunoSEQ multiplex PCR. The sample records 120,000 or so clones, around 86% being singletons. This CDR3 is 15 amino acids long. V was cut by 2 bases and J by 4 bases, with 14 bases left in between. Per germline, CDR1 SGHTA and CDR2 FQGNSA. This TCR came from a middle-aged man in good health. The rearrangement joins TRBV7-2 to TRBJ1-2; perhaps TRBD1 as D (5 bases). The sample comprised blood. The CDR3 region is CASSLQTTGGYGYTF. The CDR3 DNA is TGTGCCAGCAGCTTACAGACTACAGGTGGCTATGGCTACACCTTC.